The sequence of this T cell receptor (beta chain) was determined in a study of cytomegalovirus exposure and HLA in healthy donors. Findings and limits, study-wide: Later analysis suggested links between common viral pathogens and several top significant clusters.

Germline CDR1 reads MGHRA; CDR2 reads YSYEKL. This CDR3 spans 16 amino acids. V was pared by 1 base and J by 3 bases, with 15 bases between. The PCR contained 60 Vbeta and 13 Jbeta primers. Data came from immunoSEQ multiplex PCR; TCRdb stores just in-frame clones and leaves some out. The sample consists of 200,000 to 250,000 clones, under 90% of them appearing once. On this clone: What it recognizes is unknown.

Nominal health characterized the donors when sampled, though unrecorded immune exposures were likely. The chain links TRBV4-1 to TRBJ2-5; D may be TRBD1 (6 bases). This receptor was taken from a human donor in good health. Sequencing used PBMCs. Here the CDR3 reads CASSQVGQGRKETQYF. The CDR3 region has the DNA TGCGCCAGCAGCCAAGTAGGGCAGGGGCGCAAAGAGACCCAGTACTTC.